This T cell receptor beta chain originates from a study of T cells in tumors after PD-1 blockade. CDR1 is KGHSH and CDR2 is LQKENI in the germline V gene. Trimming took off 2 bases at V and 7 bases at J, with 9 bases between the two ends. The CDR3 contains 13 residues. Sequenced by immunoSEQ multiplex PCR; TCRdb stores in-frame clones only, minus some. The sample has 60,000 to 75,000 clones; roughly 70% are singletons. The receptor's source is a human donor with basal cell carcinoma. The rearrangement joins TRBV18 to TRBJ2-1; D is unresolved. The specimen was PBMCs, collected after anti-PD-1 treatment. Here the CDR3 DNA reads TGTGCCAGCTCACCAGGTGCGAGAAATGAGCAGTTCTTC. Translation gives CASSPGARNEQFF.